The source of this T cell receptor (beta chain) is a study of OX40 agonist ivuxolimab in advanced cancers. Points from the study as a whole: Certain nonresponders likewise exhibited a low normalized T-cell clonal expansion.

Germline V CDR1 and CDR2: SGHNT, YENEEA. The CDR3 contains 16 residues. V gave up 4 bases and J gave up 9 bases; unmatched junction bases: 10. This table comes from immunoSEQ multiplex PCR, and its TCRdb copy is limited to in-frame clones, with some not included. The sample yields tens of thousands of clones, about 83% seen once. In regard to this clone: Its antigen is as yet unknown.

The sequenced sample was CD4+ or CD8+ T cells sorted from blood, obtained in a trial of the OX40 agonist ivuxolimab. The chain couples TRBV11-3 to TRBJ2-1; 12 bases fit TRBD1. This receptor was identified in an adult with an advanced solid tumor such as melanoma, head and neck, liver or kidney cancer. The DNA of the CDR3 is TGTGCCAGCAGCTCGCCGGGACAGGGGGCCTACGGTGAGCAGTTCTTC. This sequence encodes CASSSPGQGAYGEQFF.